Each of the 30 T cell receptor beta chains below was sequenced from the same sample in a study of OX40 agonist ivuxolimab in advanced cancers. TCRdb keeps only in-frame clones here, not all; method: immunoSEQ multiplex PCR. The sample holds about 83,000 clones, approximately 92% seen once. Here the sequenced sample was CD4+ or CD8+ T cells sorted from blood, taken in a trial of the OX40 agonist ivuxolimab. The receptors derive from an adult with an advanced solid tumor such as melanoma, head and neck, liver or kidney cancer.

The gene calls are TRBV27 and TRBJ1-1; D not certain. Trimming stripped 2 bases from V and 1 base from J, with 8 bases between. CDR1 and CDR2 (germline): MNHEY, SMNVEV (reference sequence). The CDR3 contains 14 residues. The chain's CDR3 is CASSLIAANTEAFF. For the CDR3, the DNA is TGTGCCAGCAGTTTAATCGCAGCGAACACTGAAGCTTTCTTT.

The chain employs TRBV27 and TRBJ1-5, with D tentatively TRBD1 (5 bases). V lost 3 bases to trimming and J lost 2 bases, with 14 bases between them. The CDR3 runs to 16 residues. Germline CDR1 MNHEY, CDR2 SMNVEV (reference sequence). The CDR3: CASSFRGGEGNQPQHF. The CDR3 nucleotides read TGTGCCAGCAGTTTTCGGGGAGGGGAAGGCAATCAGCCCCAGCATTTT.

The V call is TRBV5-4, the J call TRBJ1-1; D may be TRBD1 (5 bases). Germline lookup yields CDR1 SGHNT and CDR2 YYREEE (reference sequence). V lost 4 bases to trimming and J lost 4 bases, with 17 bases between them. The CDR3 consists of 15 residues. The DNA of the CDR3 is TGTGCCAGCAGCGGCTCCCAGGGTTCTGGCACTGAAGCTTTCTTT. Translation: CASSGSQGSGTEAFF.

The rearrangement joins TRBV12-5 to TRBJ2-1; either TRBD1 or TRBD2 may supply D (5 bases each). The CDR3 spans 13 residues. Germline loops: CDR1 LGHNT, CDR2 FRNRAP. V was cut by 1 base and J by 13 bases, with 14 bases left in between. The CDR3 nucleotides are TGTGCTAGTGGTTTGGAGGGGTACAGGACTCAGTTCTTC. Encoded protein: CASGLEGYRTQFF.

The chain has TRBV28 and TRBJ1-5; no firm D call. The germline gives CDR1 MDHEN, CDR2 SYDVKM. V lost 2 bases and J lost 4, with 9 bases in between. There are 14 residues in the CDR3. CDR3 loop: CASSLRVRNQPQHF. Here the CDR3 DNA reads TGTGCCAGCAGTTTACGTGTTAGGAATCAGCCCCAGCATTTT.

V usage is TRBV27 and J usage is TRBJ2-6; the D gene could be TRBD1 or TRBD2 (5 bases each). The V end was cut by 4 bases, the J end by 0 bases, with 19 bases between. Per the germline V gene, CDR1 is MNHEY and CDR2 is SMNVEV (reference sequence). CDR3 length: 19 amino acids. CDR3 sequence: CASSYLRSGAISGANVLTF. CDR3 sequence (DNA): TGTGCCAGCAGTTACCTCAGGTCCGGGGCCATCTCTGGGGCCAACGTCCTGACTTTC.

CDR3 residues: CASSSDIRVNQPQHF. The CDR3 DNA reads TGTGCCAGTAGTTCGGACATTCGAGTAAATCAGCCCCAGCATTTT. The chain employs TRBV19 and TRBJ1-5; possibly TRBD1 for D (5 bases). The V gene lost 5 bases and the J gene lost 4 bases, with 15 bases spanning the gap. The CDR3 is 15 amino acids. From germline, CDR1 is LNHDA and CDR2 SQIVND (reference sequence).

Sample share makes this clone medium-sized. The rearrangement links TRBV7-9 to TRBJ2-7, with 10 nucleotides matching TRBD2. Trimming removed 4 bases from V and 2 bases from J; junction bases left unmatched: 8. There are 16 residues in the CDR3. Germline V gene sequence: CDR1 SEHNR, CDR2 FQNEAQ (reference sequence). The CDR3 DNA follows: TGTGCCAGCAGCTCCCCCGGACTAGCGGCCCCCTACGAGCAGTACTTC. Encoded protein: CASSSPGLAAPYEQYF.

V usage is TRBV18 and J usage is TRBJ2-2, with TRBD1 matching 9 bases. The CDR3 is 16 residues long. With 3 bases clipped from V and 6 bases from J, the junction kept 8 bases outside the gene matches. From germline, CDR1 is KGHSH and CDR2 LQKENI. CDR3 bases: TGTGCCAGCTCACCCAACAGGGGGCGCGATTCCGGGGAGCTGTTTTTT. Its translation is CASSPNRGRDSGELFF. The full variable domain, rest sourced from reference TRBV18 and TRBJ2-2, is NAGVMQNPRHLVRRRGQEARLRCSPMKGHSHVYWYRQLPEEGLKFMVYLQKENIIDESGMPKERFSAEFPKEGPSILRIQQVVRGDSAAYFCASSPNRGRDSGELFFGEGSRLTVL.

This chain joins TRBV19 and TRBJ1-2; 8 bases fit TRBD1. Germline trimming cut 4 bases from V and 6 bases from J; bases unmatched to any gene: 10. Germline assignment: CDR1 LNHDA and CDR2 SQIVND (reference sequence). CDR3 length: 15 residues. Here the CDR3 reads CASSTISDRGDGYTF. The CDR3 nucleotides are TGTGCCAGTAGTACCATTTCAGACAGGGGCGATGGCTACACCTTC.

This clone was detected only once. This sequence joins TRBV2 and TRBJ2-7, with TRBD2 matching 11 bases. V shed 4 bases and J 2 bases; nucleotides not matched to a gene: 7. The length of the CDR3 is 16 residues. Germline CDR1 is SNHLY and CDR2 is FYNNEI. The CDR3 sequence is CASSVLAGVLTYEQYF. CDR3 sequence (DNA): TGTGCCAGCAGTGTACTAGCGGGGGTCCTTACCTACGAGCAGTACTTC. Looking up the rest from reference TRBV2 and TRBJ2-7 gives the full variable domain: EPEVTQTPSHQVTQMGQEVILRCVPISNHLYFYWYRQILGQKVEFLVSFYNNEISEKSEIFDDQFSVERPDGSNFTLKIRSTKLEDSAMYFCASSVLAGVLTYEQYFGPGTRLTVT.

The CDR3 coding sequence is TGTGTCCTGTCCCCGGGGGGCGGGTCCTACGAGCAGTACTTC. It yields the protein CVLSPGGGSYEQYF. V and J are TRBV6-1 and TRBJ2-7; tentatively, D is TRBD2 (7 bases). CDR1 and CDR2 (germline): MNHNS, SASEGT. The CDR3 consists of 14 residues.

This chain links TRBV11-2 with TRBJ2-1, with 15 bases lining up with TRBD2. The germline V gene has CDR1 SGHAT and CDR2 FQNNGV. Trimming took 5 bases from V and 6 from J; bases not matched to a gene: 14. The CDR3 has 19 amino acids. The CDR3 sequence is CASSLSPGLAGGLGNEQFF. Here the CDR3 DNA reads TGTGCCAGCAGCCTTAGTCCCGGACTAGCGGGGGGGTTGGGCAATGAGCAGTTCTTC.

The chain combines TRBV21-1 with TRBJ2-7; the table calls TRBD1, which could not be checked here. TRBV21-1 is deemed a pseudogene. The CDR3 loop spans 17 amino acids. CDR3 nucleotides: TGTGCCAGCAGGACCCCAGAAACGGAGGACAGCCACTACGAGCAGTACTTC. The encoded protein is CASRTPETEDSHYEQYF.

CDR3 in DNA: TGTGCCAGCAGTTACTCCCTCGAGCAGTACTTC. This encodes CASSYSLEQYF. V is TRBV6-6 and J is TRBJ2-7, with no clear D. This CDR3 region has 11 residues. Germline V gene sequence: CDR1 MNHNY, CDR2 SVGAGI (reference sequence). The germline V and J ends were trimmed by 0 bases and 6 bases, with 3 bases remaining between them.

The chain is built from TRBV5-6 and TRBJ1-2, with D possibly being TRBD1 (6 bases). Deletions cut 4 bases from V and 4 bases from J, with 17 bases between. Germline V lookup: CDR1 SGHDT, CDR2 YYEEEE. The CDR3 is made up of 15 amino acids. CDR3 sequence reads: CASSLGSGALYGYTF. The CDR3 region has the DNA TGTGCCAGCAGCCTCGGGTCAGGGGCGCTCTATGGCTACACCTTC. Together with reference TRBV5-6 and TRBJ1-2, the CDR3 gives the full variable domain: DAGVTQSPTHLIKTRGQQVTLRCSPKSGHDTVSWYQQALGQGPQFIFQYYEEEERQRGNFPDRFSGHQFPNYSSELNVNALLLGDSALYLCASSLGSGALYGYTFGSGTRLTVV.

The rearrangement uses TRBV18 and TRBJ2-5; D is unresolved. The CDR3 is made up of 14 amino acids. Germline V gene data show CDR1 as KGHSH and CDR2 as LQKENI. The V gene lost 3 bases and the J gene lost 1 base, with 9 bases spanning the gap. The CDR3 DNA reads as TGTGCCAGCTCACCCCCGGGCAGCCAAGAGACCCAGTACTTC. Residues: CASSPPGSQETQYF. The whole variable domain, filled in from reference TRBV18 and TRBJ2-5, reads NAGVMQNPRHLVRRRGQEARLRCSPMKGHSHVYWYRQLPEEGLKFMVYLQKENIIDESGMPKERFSAEFPKEGPSILRIQQVVRGDSAAYFCASSPPGSQETQYFGPGTRLLVL.

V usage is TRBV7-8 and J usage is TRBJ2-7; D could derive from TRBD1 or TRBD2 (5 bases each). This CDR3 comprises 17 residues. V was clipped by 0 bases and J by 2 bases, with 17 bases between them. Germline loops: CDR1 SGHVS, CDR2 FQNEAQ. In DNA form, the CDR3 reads TGTGCCAGCAGCTTAGCGAGGGGCGGCAGGCTAGCCTACGAGCAGTACTTC. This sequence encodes CASSLARGGRLAYEQYF.

CDR3 sequence (DNA): TGTGCCAGCAGCTTAAAGCTCGACAGGCACAATGAGCAGTTCTTC. It is translated as CASSLKLDRHNEQFF. This rearrangement joins TRBV7-9 to TRBJ2-1, with D perhaps TRBD1 (6 bases). CDR3 size: 15 residues. The V and J ends lost 2 bases and 5 bases respectively, with 13 bases between them. In germline, CDR1 is SEHNR, CDR2 FQNEAQ (reference sequence).

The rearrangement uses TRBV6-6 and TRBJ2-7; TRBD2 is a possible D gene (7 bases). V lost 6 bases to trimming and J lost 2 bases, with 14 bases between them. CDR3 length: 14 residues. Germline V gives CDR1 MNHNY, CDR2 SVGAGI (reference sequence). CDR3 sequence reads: CASSHPGGPYEQYF. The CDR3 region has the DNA TGTGCCAGCAGCCACCCCGGGGGGCCCTACGAGCAGTACTTC.

In DNA, the CDR3 is TGTGCCAGCAGCAACAGGAATCAGGGCAATCAGCCCCAGCATTTT. Translation gives CASSNRNQGNQPQHF. The chain carries TRBV5-6 and TRBJ1-5, with D perhaps TRBD1 (5 bases). Germline V lookup: CDR1 SGHDT, CDR2 YYEEEE. V was cut by 4 bases and J by 2 bases, with 13 bases left in between. This CDR3 spans 15 amino acids.

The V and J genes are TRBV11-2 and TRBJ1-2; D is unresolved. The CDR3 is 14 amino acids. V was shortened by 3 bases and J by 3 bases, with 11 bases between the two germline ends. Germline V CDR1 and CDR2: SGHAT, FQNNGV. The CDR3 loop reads CASSFAFGDYGYTF. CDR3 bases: TGTGCCAGCAGCTTTGCGTTTGGGGACTATGGCTACACCTTC.

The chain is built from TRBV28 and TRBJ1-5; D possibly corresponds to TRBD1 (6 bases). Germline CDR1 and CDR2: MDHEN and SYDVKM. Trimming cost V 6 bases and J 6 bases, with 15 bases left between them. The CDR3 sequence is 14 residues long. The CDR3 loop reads CASSRGDTVQPQHF. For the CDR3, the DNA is TGTGCCAGCAGCCGGGGGGACACGGTTCAGCCCCAGCATTTT.

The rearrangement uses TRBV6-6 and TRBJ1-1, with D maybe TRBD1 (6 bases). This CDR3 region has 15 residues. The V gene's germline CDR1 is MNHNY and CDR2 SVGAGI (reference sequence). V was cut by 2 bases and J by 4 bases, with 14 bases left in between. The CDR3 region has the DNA TGTGCCAGCAGTTACACCTCAGGGGCGAGCACTGAAGCTTTCTTT. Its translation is CASSYTSGASTEAFF.

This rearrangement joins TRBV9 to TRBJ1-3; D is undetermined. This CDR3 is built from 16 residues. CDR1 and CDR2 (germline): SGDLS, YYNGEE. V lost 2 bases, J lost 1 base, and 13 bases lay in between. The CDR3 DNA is TGTGCCAGCAGCGTTAGTAAGGGTCGGTCTGGAAACACCATATATTTT. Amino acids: CASSVSKGRSGNTIYF.

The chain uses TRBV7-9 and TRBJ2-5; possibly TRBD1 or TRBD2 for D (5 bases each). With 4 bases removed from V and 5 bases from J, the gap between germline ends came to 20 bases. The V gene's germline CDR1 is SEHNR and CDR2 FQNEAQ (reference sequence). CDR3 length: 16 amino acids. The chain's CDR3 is CASSSNRDHIRETQYF. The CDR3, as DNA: TGTGCCAGCAGCTCCAACCGGGACCACATTCGGGAGACCCAGTACTTC.

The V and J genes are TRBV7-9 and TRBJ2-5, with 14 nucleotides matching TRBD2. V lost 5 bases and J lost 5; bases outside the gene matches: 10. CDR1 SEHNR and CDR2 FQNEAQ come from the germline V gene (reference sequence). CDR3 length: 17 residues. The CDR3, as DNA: TGTGCCAGCAGCCCTCGACTAGCGGGGGGGCCGGGTGAGACCCAGTACTTC. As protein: CASSPRLAGGPGETQYF.

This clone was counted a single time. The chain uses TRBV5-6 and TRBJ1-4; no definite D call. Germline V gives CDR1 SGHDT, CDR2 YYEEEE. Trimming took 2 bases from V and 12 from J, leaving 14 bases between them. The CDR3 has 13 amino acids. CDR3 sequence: CASSFGPGRELFF. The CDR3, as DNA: TGTGCCAGCAGCTTCGGACCGGGAAGGGAACTGTTTTTT.

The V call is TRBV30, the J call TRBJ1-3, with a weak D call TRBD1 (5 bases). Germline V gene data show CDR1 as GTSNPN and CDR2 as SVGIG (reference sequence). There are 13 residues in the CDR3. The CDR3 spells CAGDGEAGNTIYF. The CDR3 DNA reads TGTGCGGGGGATGGGGAAGCTGGAAACACCATATATTTT.

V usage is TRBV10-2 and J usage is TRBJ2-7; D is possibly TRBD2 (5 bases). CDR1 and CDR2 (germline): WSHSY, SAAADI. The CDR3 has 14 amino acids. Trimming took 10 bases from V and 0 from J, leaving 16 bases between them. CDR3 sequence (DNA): TGCGCCACCAACCCGTATACTAGCTCCTACGAGCAGTACTTC. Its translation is CATNPYTSSYEQYF.